The 5 T cell receptor beta chains listed next were all sequenced from one sample in a study of T cell responses to AZD1222 COVID-19 vaccine. Assay used: immunoSEQ multiplex PCR; TCRdb lists only in-frame clones, some missing. The sample has around 130,000 clones; just under 95% are singletons. The specimen comprised peripheral blood, sampled on day 0 of AZD1222 vaccination. The receptors come from an adult in good health.

J is TRBJ1-5 and V is TRBV6-5; D gene uncertain. Per the germline V gene, CDR1 is MNHEY and CDR2 is SVGAGI. There are 13 residues in the CDR3. Trimming cost V 2 bases and J 6 bases, with 8 bases left between them. The CDR3 sequence: CASSYGIGQPQHF. CDR3 sequence (DNA): TGTGCCAGCAGTTACGGGATAGGTCAGCCCCAGCATTTT.

The chain is built from TRBV5-5 and TRBJ2-5; no clear D gene. Trimming took off 1 base at V and 6 bases at J, with 13 bases between the two ends. Per germline, CDR1 SGHKS and CDR2 YYEKEE (reference sequence). This CDR3 is 14 amino acids long. The CDR3 reads CASSLSPLWQTQYF. In nucleotides, the CDR3 is TGTGCCAGCAGCTTGTCCCCCCTCTGGCAGACCCAGTACTTC.

The V gene is TRBV7-2, the J gene TRBJ1-3; D might be TRBD1 (5 bases). Germline CDR1 is SGHTA and CDR2 is FQGNSA. V lost 1 base and J lost 0, with 10 bases in between. This CDR3 has 16 amino acids. For the CDR3, the DNA is TGTGCCAGCAGCTTAGGGGGGGGAGGCTCTGGAAACACCATATATTTT. Translated: CASSLGGGGSGNTIYF.

The chain carries TRBV12-3 or TRBV12-4 and TRBJ1-1; D not resolved. The CDR3 consists of 13 residues. The V end lost 5 bases, the J end lost 4 bases, and 11 bases lay between the germline ends. The CDR3 bases are TGTGCCAGCAGTAGGCTACTGGGCACTGAAGCTTTCTTT. It translates to CASSRLLGTEAFF.

This chain uses TRBV7-9 with TRBJ1-6; 7 bases are shared with TRBD1. Germline V CDR1 and CDR2: SEHNR, FQNEAQ (reference sequence). The CDR3 is 14 residues long. V was clipped by 3 bases and J by 8 bases; unmatched bases: 4. The CDR3 is CASSFDRADSPLHF. As DNA, the CDR3 is TGTGCCAGCAGCTTTGACAGGGCTGATTCACCCCTCCACTTT.